A single sample gave rise to the 28 T cell receptor beta chains below, sequenced in a study of beta chain features in type 1 diabetes. The investigators reverse transcribed all of the isolated RNA, so they sequenced expressed TCRB transcripts. Assay: immunoSEQ multiplex PCR; the TCRdb copy retains only in-frame clones and omits some. The profile shows some 150,000 clones, 8% to 13% of them singletons. Material: naive CD4+ T cells from blood. The receptors here all came from a young man in good health.

This chain uses TRBV10-3 with TRBJ1-2; D might be TRBD1 (6 bases). In germline, CDR1 is ENHRY, CDR2 SYGVKD. The germline V and J ends were trimmed by 8 bases and 2 bases, with 15 bases remaining between them. This CDR3 is built from 14 residues. CDR3 region: CAIGRDTSNYGYTF. The CDR3 nucleotides read TGTGCCATCGGCCGGGACACTTCGAACTATGGCTACACCTTC.

The V call is TRBV6-5, the J call TRBJ2-5, with 12 bases that match TRBD2. This CDR3 region has 15 residues. Trimming removed 4 bases from V and 5 bases from J; junction bases left unmatched: 5. Germline V gene data show CDR1 as MNHEY and CDR2 as SVGAGI. As DNA, the CDR3 is TGTGCCAGCAGTTCTAGCGGGGGGGCCGGTGAGACCCAGTACTTC. Its translation is CASSSSGGAGETQYF.

The chain has TRBV6-5 and TRBJ1-4, with no clear D. CDR1 MNHEY and CDR2 SVGAGI come from the germline V gene. Deletions cut 2 bases from V and 8 bases from J, with 9 bases between. This CDR3 has 13 residues. The CDR3 protein is CASSYAGEEKLFF. DNA of the CDR3: TGTGCCAGCAGTTACGCCGGGGAAGAAAAACTGTTTTTT.

The sample holds a few counts of this clone. This chain links TRBV7-2 with TRBJ2-3; 14 nucleotides agree with TRBD2. Germline assignment: CDR1 SGHTA and CDR2 FQGNSA. The CDR3 runs to 16 residues. Trimming cost V 5 bases and J 5 bases; bases outside gene matches: 6. In DNA, the CDR3 is TGTGCCAGCAGCCAGACTAGCGGGGGGGCCCTAGATACGCAGTATTTT. Translating gives CASSQTSGGALDTQYF.

Points on this clone: Other DNA sequences in this specimen translate into the identical CDR3. The chain is built from TRBV5-1 and TRBJ2-2; D not certain. There are 15 residues in the CDR3. V was cut by 0 bases and J by 0 bases, with 6 bases left in between. The germline V gene has CDR1 SGHRS and CDR2 YFSETQ. For the CDR3, the DNA is TGCGCCAGCAGCTTGGACAGCCCGAACACCGGGGAGCTGTTTTTT. Translation: CASSLDSPNTGELFF.

Many counts were recorded for this clone. The chain couples TRBV29-1 to TRBJ1-5; no clear D gene. This CDR3 is 13 amino acids long. The germline V gene encodes CDR1 SQVTM and CDR2 ANQGSEA. V was cut by 1 base and J by 4 bases, with 8 bases left in between. The CDR3 DNA follows: TGCAGCGTTGAAGTTACAGCTAATCAGCCCCAGCATTTT. Translated: CSVEVTANQPQHF.

The J gene is TRBJ2-7, the V gene TRBV5-6, with 7 bases aligning to TRBD2. Germline lookup yields CDR1 SGHDT and CDR2 YYEEEE. This CDR3 has 16 amino acids. V lost 4 bases to trimming and J lost 3 bases; unmatched junction nucleotides: 13. CDR3 sequence: CASSASGGAQLYEQYF. The CDR3 DNA is TGTGCCAGCAGCGCGTCGGGGGGAGCTCAGCTCTACGAGCAGTACTTC.

This clone was recorded a few times. The chain is built from TRBV7-2 and TRBJ2-2, with 8 bases identical to TRBD2. CDR3 length: 16 residues. V shed 5 bases, J shed 6 bases, and the junction held 11 bases outside the gene matches. The germline V gene has CDR1 SGHTA and CDR2 FQGNSA. The CDR3 region has the DNA TGTGCCAGCAGCCGGGGGGGCAGGGGAATCCCCGGGGAGCTGTTTTTT. Protein sequence: CASSRGGRGIPGELFF.

This clone was counted a few times. This chain links TRBV11-2 with TRBJ1-3, with D hard to call. The germline V gene encodes CDR1 SGHAT and CDR2 FQNNGV. Trimming removed 1 base from V and 7 bases from J, with 8 bases in between. The length of the CDR3 is 13 residues. Here the CDR3 reads CASSLGRENTIYF. The CDR3 DNA follows: TGTGCCAGCAGCTTAGGAAGGGAGAACACCATATATTTT. The variable domain in full, with the rest retrieved from reference TRBV11-2 and TRBJ1-3, is EAGVAQSPRYKIIEKRQSVAFWCNPISGHATLYWYQQILGQGPKLLIQFQNNGVVDDSQLPKDRFSAERLKGVDSTLKIQPAKLEDSAVYLCASSLGRENTIYFGEGSWLTVV.

This clone has just a few counts. The chain is built from TRBV5-1 and TRBJ1-1; TRBD1 agrees at 10 bases. CDR3 length: 15 amino acids. The ends lost 4 bases at V and 3 bases at J; junction bases unmatched: 6. Germline V gene sequence: CDR1 SGHRS, CDR2 YFSETQ. CDR3 residues: CASSPGQGGYTEAFF. Here the CDR3 DNA reads TGCGCCAGCAGCCCTGGACAGGGGGGGTACACTGAAGCTTTCTTT. Looking up the rest from reference TRBV5-1 and TRBJ1-1 gives the full variable domain: KAGVTQTPRYLIKTRGQQVTLSCSPISGHRSVSWYQQTPGQGLQFLFEYFSETQRNKGNFPGRFSGRQFSNSRSEMNVSTLELGDSALYLCASSPGQGGYTEAFFGQGTRLTVV.

The chain has TRBV25-1 and TRBJ2-7; 7 bases align to TRBD1. The CDR3 extends over 15 amino acids. Germline-derived CDR1 and CDR2 are MGHDK and SYGVNS. Germline trimming cut 6 bases from V and 6 bases from J; bases unmatched to any gene: 14. CDR3 sequence reads: CASRPRQGFVGEQYF. The DNA for the CDR3 is TGTGCCAGCAGACCCAGACAGGGCTTTGTTGGCGAGCAGTACTTC.

This chain links TRBV6-5 with TRBJ1-5, with a weak D call TRBD1 (6 bases). In germline, CDR1 is MNHEY, CDR2 SVGAGI. The CDR3 runs 14 residues. Trimming took off 5 bases at V and 6 bases at J, with 14 bases between the two ends. CDR3 loop: CASSGQGSGQPQHF. The CDR3 region has the DNA TGTGCCAGCAGTGGGCAGGGGAGCGGTCAGCCCCAGCATTTT.

This clone was found a few times. V usage is TRBV30 and J usage is TRBJ2-7; no reliable D call. The CDR3 totals 11 residues. CDR1 is GTSNPN and CDR2 is SVGIG in the germline V gene (reference sequence). The V end was cut by 3 bases, the J end by 2 bases, with 5 bases between. The CDR3 loop reads CAWSRTYEQYF. The CDR3 region has the DNA TGTGCCTGGAGCCGTACCTACGAGCAGTACTTC.

This clone was observed a handful of times. The V and J genes are TRBV10-1 and TRBJ2-3, with TRBD2 as a possible D gene (7 bases). This CDR3 is built from 13 residues. Germline CDR1 reads WNHNN; CDR2 reads SYGVQD (reference sequence). V was trimmed by 7 bases and J by 4 bases, leaving 12 bases between them. CDR3 bases: TGCGCCAGCATGACGGGGGGCTCAGATACGCAGTATTTT. This sequence encodes CASMTGGSDTQYF.

The chain uses TRBV2 and TRBJ2-5; D might be TRBD1 (6 bases). V shed 6 bases and J shed 1 base, with 12 bases lying between them. The length of the CDR3 is 14 residues. Germline values: CDR1 SNHLY, CDR2 FYNNEI. The DNA of the CDR3 is TGTGCCAGCAGCCAAACAGGGTCCCAAGAGACCCAGTACTTC. Its translation: CASSQTGSQETQYF.

This clone has only a few counts. The gene calls are TRBV6-6 and TRBJ1-6; 8 nucleotides match TRBD1. The CDR3 covers 16 residues. Trimming at V came to 6 bases and at J to 10 bases, leaving 14 bases not matched to a gene. Per germline, CDR1 MNHNY and CDR2 SVGAGI (reference sequence). This CDR3 reads CASRTGQGRSGSPLHF. DNA for the CDR3: TGTGCCAGCAGGACCGGACAGGGACGCTCGGGGTCACCCCTCCACTTT.

The rearrangement uses TRBV6-5 and TRBJ1-3; no definite D call. This CDR3 has 12 amino acids. V dropped 6 bases and J dropped 2 bases, with 5 bases sitting between them. Per germline, CDR1 MNHEY and CDR2 SVGAGI. The CDR3 is CASSPTGNTIYF. Written as DNA, the CDR3 is TGTGCCAGCAGCCCCACTGGAAACACCATATATTTT.

This clone was counted between two and nine times. The chain has TRBV6-6 and TRBJ2-5; 8 bases fit TRBD2. Germline values: CDR1 MNHNY, CDR2 SVGAGI (reference sequence). The V and J ends lost 5 bases and 5 bases, in that order; junction bases with no gene match: 4. CDR3 length: 13 amino acids. The CDR3, as DNA: TGTGCCAGCAGTAAGACTAGCGTGGAGACCCAGTACTTC. This encodes CASSKTSVETQYF.

The J gene is TRBJ1-2, the V gene TRBV9; maybe TRBD1 (6 bases). Deletions cut 3 bases from V and 2 bases from J, with 8 bases between. CDR3 length: 13 residues. The germline V gene has CDR1 SGDLS and CDR2 YYNGEE. CDR3 sequence: CASSAGTNYGYTF. CDR3 in DNA: TGTGCCAGCAGCGCGGGGACAAACTATGGCTACACCTTC.

This clone was observed many times. The chain has TRBV5-1 and TRBJ2-4; TRBD2 might be the D (5 bases). CDR1 is SGHRS, CDR2 YFSETQ, per germline. Trimming pared 0 bases from V and 12 bases from J, leaving 13 bases between. The CDR3 covers 13 residues. The CDR3 sequence is CASSLDAETNQYF. CDR3 in DNA: TGCGCCAGCAGCTTGGACGCTGAGACTAATCAGTACTTC.

This clone has more than one count but fewer than ten. The chain is built from TRBV15 and TRBJ1-5, with D tentatively TRBD1 (6 bases). Trimming stripped 0 bases from V and 6 bases from J, with 15 bases between. The CDR3 runs 16 residues. Looked up from germline, CDR1 is LNHNV and CDR2 is YYDKDF (reference sequence). The CDR3 here is CATSREAGARFQPQHF. In DNA form, the CDR3 reads TGTGCCACCAGCAGAGAAGCGGGGGCCCGCTTTCAGCCCCAGCATTTT.

The chain couples TRBV19 to TRBJ2-3; D is possibly TRBD2 (6 bases). Germline CDR1 is LNHDA and CDR2 is SQIVND (reference sequence). This CDR3 has 12 residues. V was clipped by 5 bases and J by 6 bases, with 9 bases between them. The CDR3, as DNA: TGTGCCAGTAGTGGAGGGAGGGATACGCAGTATTTT. It encodes CASSGGRDTQYF.

This clone was observed a single time. The gene calls are TRBV19 and TRBJ1-4; 7 bases align to TRBD1. CDR1 is LNHDA, CDR2 SQIVND, per germline (reference sequence). V was clipped by 3 bases and J by 2 bases; unmatched bases: 6. The CDR3 sequence is 16 residues long. CDR3 amino acids: CASSMRQGVTNEKLFF. The CDR3 nucleotides are TGTGCCAGTAGTATGAGGCAGGGGGTGACTAATGAAAAACTGTTTTTT. The complete variable domain, with remaining parts taken from reference TRBV19 and TRBJ1-4, reads DGGITQSPKYLFRKEGQNVTLSCEQNLNHDAMYWYRQDPGQGLRLIYYSQIVNDFQKGDIAEGYSVSREKKESFPLTVTSAQKNPTAFYLCASSMRQGVTNEKLFFGSGTQLSVL.

This clone occurred a few times. V usage is TRBV4-3 and J usage is TRBJ1-2; D uncertain. V gave up 0 bases and J gave up 7 bases, with 12 bases separating them. The CDR3 is 14 residues long. Germline lookup yields CDR1 LGHNA and CDR2 YSLEER. DNA for the CDR3: TGCGCCAGCAGCCAAGATACCCCCCCCAGTGGCTACACCTTC. Translating gives CASSQDTPPSGYTF.

This clone came up a few times. The chain couples TRBV6-1 to TRBJ2-3; possible D gene TRBD2, 7 bases. The CDR3 contains 15 residues. V lost 6 bases and J lost 8, with 21 bases in between. CDR1 and CDR2 (germline): MNHNS, SASEGT. This CDR3 reads CASSPRGPLGVTQYF. Here the CDR3 DNA reads TGTGCCAGCAGCCCGCGGGGGCCACTGGGAGTTACGCAGTATTTT.

The chain employs TRBV7-2 and TRBJ2-4, with TRBD1 matching over 8 bases. CDR3 length equals 19 residues. J was trimmed by 5 bases and V by 4 bases; bases with no gene match: 19. Germline values: CDR1 SGHTA, CDR2 FQGNSA. DNA for the CDR3: TGTGCCAGCAGCTCCACTTTGGACAGGGCTCCTCGAGGAGAAAACATTCAGTACTTC. Translating it yields CASSSTLDRAPRGENIQYF. The full variable domain, rest sourced from reference TRBV7-2 and TRBJ2-4, is GAGVSQSPSNKVTEKGKDVELRCDPISGHTALYWYRQSLGQGLEFLIYFQGNSAPDKSGLPSDRFSAERTGGSVSTLTIQRTQQEDSAVYLCASSSTLDRAPRGENIQYFGAGTRLSVL.

This clone was seen a few times. The chain recombines TRBV2 with TRBJ2-1; 8 bases line up with TRBD1. Per germline, CDR1 SNHLY and CDR2 FYNNEI. Trimming took 5 bases from V and 6 from J; bases not matched to a gene: 9. The CDR3 consists of 15 residues. As DNA, the CDR3 is TGTGCCAGCAGTCGACAGGGGAGCCAGAGCAATGAGCAGTTCTTC. Translation gives CASSRQGSQSNEQFF.

V gene TRBV4-1 combines with J gene TRBJ1-2; TRBD1 agrees at 7 bases. This CDR3 spans 15 amino acids. CDR1 and CDR2 (germline): MGHRA, YSYEKL. V gave up 2 bases and J gave up 4 bases; unmatched junction bases: 7. CDR3 coding DNA: TGCGCCAGCAGCCAACCCACCCGGGACAGCTATGGCTACACCTTC. It translates to CASSQPTRDSYGYTF.